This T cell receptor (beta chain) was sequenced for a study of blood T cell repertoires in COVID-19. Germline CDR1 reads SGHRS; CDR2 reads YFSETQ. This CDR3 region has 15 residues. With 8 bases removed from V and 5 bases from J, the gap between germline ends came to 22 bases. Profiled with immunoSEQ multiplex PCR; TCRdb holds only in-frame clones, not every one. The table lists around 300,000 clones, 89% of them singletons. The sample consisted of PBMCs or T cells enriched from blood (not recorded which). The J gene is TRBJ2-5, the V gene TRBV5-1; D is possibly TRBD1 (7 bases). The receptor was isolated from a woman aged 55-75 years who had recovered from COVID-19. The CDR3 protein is CASCQGGAGGETQYF. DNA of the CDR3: TGCGCCAGTTGTCAGGGGGGTGCCGGTGGGGAGACCCAGTACTTC.